This T cell receptor (beta chain) originates from a study of a mutant IDH1 vaccine in newly diagnosed glioma. About the study: Administration of eight vaccinations to patients took place in weeks 1, 3, 5, 7, 11, 15, 19, 23. Patients began vaccination 4-6 weeks after radiotherapy alone, or with temozolomide cycles.

V shed 11 bases, J shed 6 bases, and the junction held 16 bases outside the gene matches. Germline V gene data show CDR1 as MRHNA and CDR2 as SNTAGT. This CDR3 is 15 amino acids long. Specified time point: week 23, last vaccination. Vaccination used 300 ug of mutant IDH1 20-mer peptide per dose, with topical imiquimod. In every donor, the tumor was a new WHO grade 3 or 4 IDH1-mutant, ATRX-lost astrocytoma. Sequencing used immunoSEQ multiplex PCR; TCRdb keeps in-frame clones, though not all of them. The data show about 82,000 clones, around 85% seen once. To note about this clone: Antigen: not known.

The sequences come from PBMCs, collected from a glioma patient whose treatment included an IDH1 peptide vaccine. This chain links TRBV6-4 with TRBJ2-7; 10 bases map to TRBD2. The clonotype comes from a man aged 30-40 years with glioma. Some clones in this sample may be carry-over from other donors' samples. CDR3 coding DNA: TGTGCCGCTAGGGGGCTAGCGGGAGAGGTACGCGAGCAGTACTTC. It encodes CAARGLAGEVREQYF.